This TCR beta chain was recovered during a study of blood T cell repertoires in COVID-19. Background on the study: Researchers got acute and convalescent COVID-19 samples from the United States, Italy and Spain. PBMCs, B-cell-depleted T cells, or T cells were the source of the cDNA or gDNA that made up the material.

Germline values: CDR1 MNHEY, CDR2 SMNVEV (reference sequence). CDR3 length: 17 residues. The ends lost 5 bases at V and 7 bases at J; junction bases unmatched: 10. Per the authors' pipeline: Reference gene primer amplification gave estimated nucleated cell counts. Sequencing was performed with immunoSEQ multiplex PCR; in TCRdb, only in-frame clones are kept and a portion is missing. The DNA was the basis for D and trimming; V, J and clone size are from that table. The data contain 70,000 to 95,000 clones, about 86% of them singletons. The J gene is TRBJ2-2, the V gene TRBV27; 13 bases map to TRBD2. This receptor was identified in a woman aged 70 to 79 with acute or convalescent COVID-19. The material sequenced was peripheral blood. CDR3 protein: CASSPQRLAGGRGELFF. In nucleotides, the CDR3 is TGTGCCAGCAGTCCCCAAAGACTAGCGGGAGGCCGCGGGGAGCTGTTTTTT.